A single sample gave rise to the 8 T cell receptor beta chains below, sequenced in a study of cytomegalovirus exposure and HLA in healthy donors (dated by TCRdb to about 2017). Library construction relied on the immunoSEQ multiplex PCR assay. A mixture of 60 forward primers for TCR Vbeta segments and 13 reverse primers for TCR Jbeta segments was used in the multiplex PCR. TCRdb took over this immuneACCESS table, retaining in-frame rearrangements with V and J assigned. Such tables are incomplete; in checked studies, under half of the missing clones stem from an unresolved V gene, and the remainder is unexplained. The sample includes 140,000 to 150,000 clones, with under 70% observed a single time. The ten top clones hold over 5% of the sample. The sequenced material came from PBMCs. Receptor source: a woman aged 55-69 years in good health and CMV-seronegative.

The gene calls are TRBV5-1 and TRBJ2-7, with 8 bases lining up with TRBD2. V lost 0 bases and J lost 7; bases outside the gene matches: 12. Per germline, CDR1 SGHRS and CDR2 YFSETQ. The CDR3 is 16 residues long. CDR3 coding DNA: TGCGCCAGCAGCTTGGGGCTGGCGGGGGGTCGTGGGGAGCAGTACTTC. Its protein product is CASSLGLAGGRGEQYF.

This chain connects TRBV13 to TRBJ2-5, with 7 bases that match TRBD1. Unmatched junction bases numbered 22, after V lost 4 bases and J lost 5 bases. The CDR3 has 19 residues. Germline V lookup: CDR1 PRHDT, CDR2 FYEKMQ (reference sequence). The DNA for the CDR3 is TGTGCCAGCAGCTACCGCGCCTTAGACAGGGCCCGCTTCCATGAGACCCAGTACTTC. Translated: CASSYRALDRARFHETQYF.

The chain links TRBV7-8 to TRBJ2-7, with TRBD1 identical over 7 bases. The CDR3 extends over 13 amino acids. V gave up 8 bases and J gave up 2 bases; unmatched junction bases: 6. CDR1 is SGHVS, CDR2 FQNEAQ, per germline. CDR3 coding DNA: TGTGCCAGCGTCCCGGGACAGACCTACGAGCAGTACTTC. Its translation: CASVPGQTYEQYF.

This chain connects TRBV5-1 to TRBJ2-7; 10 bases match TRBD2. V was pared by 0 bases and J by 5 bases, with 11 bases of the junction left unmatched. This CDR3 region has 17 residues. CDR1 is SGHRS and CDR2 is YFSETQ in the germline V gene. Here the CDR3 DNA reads TGCGCCAGCAGCTTGGGAACTCGAAGCGGGGGGGTGAACGAGCAGTACTTC. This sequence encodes CASSLGTRSGGVNEQYF.

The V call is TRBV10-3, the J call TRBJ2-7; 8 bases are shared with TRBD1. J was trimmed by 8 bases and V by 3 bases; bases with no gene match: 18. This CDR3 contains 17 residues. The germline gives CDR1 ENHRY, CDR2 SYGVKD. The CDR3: CAISDPGGFLLPVQQYF. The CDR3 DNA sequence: TGTGCCATCAGTGATCCAGGGGGCTTCCTTCTACCCGTGCAGCAGTACTTC.

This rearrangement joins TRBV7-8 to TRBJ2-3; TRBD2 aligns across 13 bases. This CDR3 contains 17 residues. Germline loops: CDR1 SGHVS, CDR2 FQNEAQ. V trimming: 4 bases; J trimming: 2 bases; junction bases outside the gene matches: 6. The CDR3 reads CASSSWTSGGPTDTQYF. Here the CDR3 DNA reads TGTGCCAGCAGCTCGTGGACTAGCGGGGGCCCCACAGATACGCAGTATTTT.

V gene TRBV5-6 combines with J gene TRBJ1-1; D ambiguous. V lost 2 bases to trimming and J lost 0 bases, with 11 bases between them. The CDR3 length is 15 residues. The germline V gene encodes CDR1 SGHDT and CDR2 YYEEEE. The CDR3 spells CASSFNQRMNTEAFF. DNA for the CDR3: TGTGCCAGCAGCTTTAATCAGAGGATGAACACTGAAGCTTTCTTT. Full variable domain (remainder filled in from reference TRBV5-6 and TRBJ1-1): DAGVTQSPTHLIKTRGQQVTLRCSPKSGHDTVSWYQQALGQGPQFIFQYYEEEERQRGNFPDRFSGHQFPNYSSELNVNALLLGDSALYLCASSFNQRMNTEAFFGQGTRLTVV.

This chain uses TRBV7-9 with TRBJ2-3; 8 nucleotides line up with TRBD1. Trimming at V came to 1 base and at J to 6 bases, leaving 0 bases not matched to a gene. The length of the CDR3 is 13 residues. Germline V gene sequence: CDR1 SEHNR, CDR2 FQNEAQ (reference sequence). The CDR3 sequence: CASSLDRGDTQYF. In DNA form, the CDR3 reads TGTGCCAGCAGCTTAGACAGGGGGGATACGCAGTATTTT.